The rows below give T cell receptor beta chains drawn from one sample of a study of Ad26.COV2.S vaccination and SARS-CoV-2 variants. Assay: immunoSEQ multiplex PCR; the TCRdb copy retains only in-frame clones and omits some. Altogether roughly 700,000 clones are present, around 90% being singletons, with the ten largest covering about 1.5%. This specimen was peripheral blood, taken in a trial of Ad26.COV2.S vaccine versus placebo. These receptors originate from a person between 18 and 65 years old who received the Ad26.COV2.S COVID-19 vaccine or a placebo. The CDR3 runs from the conserved cysteine through the conserved F or W. The D gene is left open where the match is weak. The size of a clone is reported for some rows only, either as once, few or many, or as a class for expanded clones.

j_call d_call v_call clone_size cdr3_aa cdr3_nt
TRBJ1-5 . TRBV30 . CAWRATGRGDQPQHF TGTGCCTGGAGAGCAACAGGGAGGGGGGATCAGCCCCAGCATTTT
TRBJ1-2 . TRBV3-1/TRBV3-2 once CASSQEPGARGYTF TGTGCCAGCAGCCAAGAACCGGGGGCGCGGGGCTACACCTTC
TRBJ2-1 . TRBV14 . CASSQVGGSYNEQFF TGTGCCAGCAGCCAAGTCGGGGGCTCCTACAATGAGCAGTTCTTC
TRBJ1-4 TRBD1 TRBV10-2 . CASSGGQVNEKLFF TGCGCCAGCAGTGGGGGACAGGTTAATGAAAAACTGTTTTTT
TRBJ1-1 . TRBV7-3 . CASSLGSGDEAFF TGTGCCAGCAGCTTAGGTTCTGGGGATGAAGCTTTCTTT
TRBJ1-2 . TRBV5-8 . CASSRDGNYGYTF TGTGCCAGCAGCCGGGACGGTAACTATGGCTACACCTTC
TRBJ2-7 . TRBV19 once CASSISPGAYEQYF TGTGCCAGTAGTATAAGTCCAGGGGCCTACGAGCAGTACTTC
TRBJ2-5 . TRBV4-2 . CASSQEEGRETQYF TGTGCCAGCAGCCAAGAGGAGGGGCGAGAGACCCAGTACTTC
TRBJ2-6 . TRBV5-6 . CASSGGFSGANVLTF TGTGCCAGCAGCGGGGGCTTCTCTGGGGCCAACGTCCTGACTTTC
TRBJ1-5 . TRBV2 . CASLYAPGNQPQHF TGTGCCAGCCTTTATGCCCCAGGGAATCAGCCCCAGCATTTT
TRBJ1-1 . TRBV4-3 . CASSQGFWTGLAEAFF TGCGCCAGCAGCCAAGGATTCTGGACGGGATTGGCTGAAGCTTTCTTT
TRBJ2-2 . TRBV19 . CASSIDGGPGELFF TGTGCCAGTAGTATTGACGGGGGACCCGGGGAGCTGTTTTTT
TRBJ2-3 . TRBV19 once CASSSAGTAMTTQYF TGTGCCAGTAGTTCCGCCGGGACCGCTATGACTACGCAGTATTTT
TRBJ2-3 . TRBV7-2 . CASSFQGNEPTDTQYF TGTGCCAGCAGCTTTCAGGGGAATGAGCCCACAGATACGCAGTATTTT
TRBJ1-5 TRBD1 TRBV5-1 . CASSSGTGGFQPQHF TGCGCCAGCAGCTCCGGGACAGGGGGCTTTCAGCCCCAGCATTTT
TRBJ2-2 . TRBV12-3/TRBV12-4 . CASIEYGELFF TGTGCCAGCATCGAGTACGGGGAGCTGTTTTTT
TRBJ1-4 . TRBV9 . CASNGGRYNEKLFF TGTGCCAGCAATGGCGGACGGTATAATGAAAAACTGTTTTTT
TRBJ2-7 . TRBV3-1/TRBV3-2 . CASSQGPPLGAINYEQYF TGTGCCAGCAGCCAAGGACCCCCTTTGGGCGCCATTAACTACGAGCAGTACTTC
TRBJ1-2 . TRBV6-5 . CASSYSLQGIGGYTF TGTGCCAGCAGTTACTCCTTACAGGGAATAGGGGGCTACACCTTC
TRBJ2-4 TRBD2 TRBV7-2 . CASSLGTSANIQYF TGTGCCAGCAGCTTAGGGACTAGCGCCAACATTCAGTACTTC
TRBJ1-1 . TRBV20-1 . CSARSGGSAFF TGCAGTGCTAGATCCGGGGGTTCAGCTTTCTTT
TRBJ1-2 . TRBV30 . CAWSANAYGYTF TGTGCCTGGAGTGCAAATGCCTATGGCTACACCTTC
TRBJ2-2 . TRBV19 . CASSILLTGIDAGELFF TGTGCCAGTAGTATTCTATTAACAGGGATTGATGCCGGGGAGCTGTTTTTT
TRBJ1-1 . TRBV6-5 once CASSYVQVNTEAFF TGTGCCAGCAGTTACGTACAGGTGAACACTGAAGCTTTCTTT
TRBJ2-2 . TRBV5-6 . CASSLQGPGELFF TGTGCCAGCAGCCTACAGGGCCCCGGGGAGCTGTTTTTT
TRBJ2-3 TRBD2 TRBV2 . CASSTGLAGLDTQYF TGTGCCAGCAGTACCGGACTAGCGGGGTTAGATACGCAGTATTTT
TRBJ1-5 . TRBV4-1 few CASSPQSGSNQPQHF TGCGCCAGCAGCCCCCAGAGCGGGAGCAATCAGCCCCAGCATTTT
TRBJ2-3 TRBD2 TRBV18 once CASSPRSGGTDTQYF TGTGCCAGCTCACCAAGGAGCGGGGGCACAGATACGCAGTATTTT
TRBJ1-6 . TRBV7-9 . CASSLSVFQGLRGNSPLHF TGTGCCAGCAGCTTATCTGTTTTTCAGGGCTTGCGGGGTAATTCACCCCTCCACTTT